Presented here are 17 T cell receptor beta chains from one specimen sequenced in a study of shared clonotypes between healthy human individuals. Clones were read by immunoSEQ multiplex PCR, and TCRdb kept only the in-frame ones, dropping some. The sample includes about 1.5 million clones, 95% to 99% of them seen just once. Sequencing input: naive CD4+ T cells sorted from blood. Subset indicated: CD45RA+ positively selected. The origin of the receptors is a young man in good health.

The chain recombines TRBV2 with TRBJ1-2; 9 bases are shared with TRBD1. CDR1 and CDR2 (germline): SNHLY, FYNNEI. The V and J ends lost 2 bases and 4 bases, in that order; junction bases with no gene match: 5. This CDR3 is built from 15 residues. CDR3 in amino acids: CASSENTGGFYGYTF. CDR3 coding DNA: TGTGCCAGCAGTGAAAATACAGGGGGCTTCTATGGCTACACCTTC.

Concerning this clone itself: This sample includes further DNA sequences coding for the same CDR3. V is TRBV5-4 and J is TRBJ2-7; 11 nucleotides line up with TRBD2. This CDR3 comprises 16 residues. With V trimmed by 0 bases and J by 0 bases, 2 bases remained unmatched. CDR1 is SGHNT and CDR2 is YYREEE in the germline V gene (reference sequence). The CDR3 DNA sequence: TGTGCCAGCAGCTTGGGGGGACTAGCGGACTCCTACGAGCAGTACTTC. Amino acid sequence: CASSLGGLADSYEQYF.

This chain connects TRBV12-5 to TRBJ2-6; TRBD2 matches 8 bases. The CDR3 contains 19 residues. CDR1 is LGHNT, CDR2 FRNRAP, per germline. J was trimmed by 0 bases and V by 2 bases; bases with no gene match: 9. Here the CDR3 DNA reads TGTGCTAGTGGTTTGTGCGCCCAGCGGGGGAGCTCTGGGGCCAACGTCCTGACTTTC. It yields the protein CASGLCAQRGSSGANVLTF.

CDR3 protein: CGREDRTSAREQFF. CDR3 nucleotides: TGCGGCAGGGAGGATAGGACTAGCGCGCGCGAGCAGTTCTTC. The V call is TRBV23-1, the J call TRBJ2-1; TRBD2 aligns across 9 bases. TRBV23-1 is known as an ORF, though its function is uncertain. This CDR3 has 14 amino acids.

V and J are TRBV7-6 and TRBJ2-2, with a tentative D call TRBD1 (6 bases). The V gene lost 4 bases and the J gene lost 6 bases, with 9 bases spanning the gap. The germline V gene has CDR1 SGHVS and CDR2 FNYEAQ. The CDR3 extends over 13 amino acids. The CDR3 nucleotides read TGTGCCAGCAGCTCCAGGACAGCCGGGGAGCTGTTTTTT. Its translation is CASSSRTAGELFF.

This sequence joins TRBV29-1 and TRBJ2-7; D is perhaps TRBD2 (7 bases). The germline gives CDR1 SQVTM, CDR2 ANQGSEA. The CDR3 loop spans 12 amino acids. Trimming pared 5 bases from V and 5 bases from J, leaving 13 bases between. In nucleotides, the CDR3 is TGCAGCGTTATTCGGGGGGCCCACGAGCAGTACTTC. Protein product: CSVIRGAHEQYF.

This chain uses TRBV10-3 with TRBJ2-1; 7 positions agree with TRBD1. Per germline, CDR1 ENHRY and CDR2 SYGVKD. The CDR3 is 14 residues long. J was trimmed by 0 bases and V by 8 bases; bases with no gene match: 4. The CDR3 protein is CAIGTENSYNEQFF. Here the CDR3 DNA reads TGTGCCATCGGGACAGAAAACTCCTACAATGAGCAGTTCTTC.

V and J are TRBV10-1 and TRBJ1-2; D gene uncertain. Trimming shortened V by 0 bases and J by 8 bases, and 10 bases separated the two germline ends. The CDR3 length is 13 residues. CDR1 and CDR2 (germline): WNHNN, SYGVQD (reference sequence). The CDR3 DNA reads as TGCGCCAGCAGTGAGTCAGGGCGCTTGGGCTACACCTTC. Residues: CASSESGRLGYTF.

This rearrangement joins TRBV18 to TRBJ2-7; no reliable D call. CDR1 is KGHSH, CDR2 LQKENI, per germline. V was pared by 2 bases and J by 6 bases, with 14 bases between. The CDR3 extends over 14 amino acids. The DNA of the CDR3 is TGTGCCAGCTCACCAAGGGCCATTGATAGCGAGCAGTACTTC. Translating gives CASSPRAIDSEQYF.

The chain employs TRBV18 and TRBJ1-3; D remains unclear. The CDR3 consists of 16 residues. The V end lost 0 bases, the J end lost 0 bases, and 9 bases lay between the germline ends. The germline V gene has CDR1 KGHSH and CDR2 LQKENI. The CDR3, as DNA: TGTGCCAGCTCACCACCGTGGGGTTCCTCTGGAAACACCATATATTTT. Protein: CASSPPWGSSGNTIYF.

The J gene is TRBJ2-5, the V gene TRBV5-1; D is unclear. Trimming removed 0 bases from V and 5 bases from J, with 14 bases in between. This CDR3 has 15 amino acids. Looked up from germline, CDR1 is SGHRS and CDR2 is YFSETQ. CDR3 in DNA: TGCGCCAGCAGCTTGGCAAATTGGGAAGCCGAGACCCAGTACTTC. Residues: CASSLANWEAETQYF.

The chain couples TRBV11-1 to TRBJ2-6; D unresolved. V lost 7 bases, J lost 0 bases, and 1 base lay in between. The germline CDR1 and CDR2 sequences are SGHAT and FQDESV (reference sequence). The CDR3 has 12 residues. CDR3 sequence reads: CASNSGANVLTF. The CDR3 nucleotides read TGTGCCAGCAACTCTGGGGCCAACGTCCTGACTTTC.

This sequence joins TRBV28 and TRBJ2-7, with 7 bases fitting TRBD1. The V gene end was trimmed by 2 bases and the J gene end by 9 bases; junction bases not matched to a gene: 13. This CDR3 comprises 15 residues. Germline CDR1 is MDHEN and CDR2 is SYDVKM. The CDR3 is CASSLRTGAGFAQYF. The CDR3 DNA follows: TGTGCCAGCAGTTTACGAACAGGGGCAGGGTTCGCGCAGTACTTC.

This rearrangement joins TRBV9 to TRBJ2-3; 12 bases map to TRBD2. The CDR3 totals 15 residues. Germline V gene data show CDR1 as SGDLS and CDR2 as YYNGEE. Losses at the gene ends were 3 bases for V and 6 bases for J; bases not matched to a gene: 5. CDR3 loop: CASSALAGGLDTQYF. Written as DNA, the CDR3 is TGTGCCAGCAGCGCCCTAGCGGGAGGGCTGGATACGCAGTATTTT. The whole variable domain, remainder taken from reference TRBV9 and TRBJ2-3, is DSGVTQTPKHLITATGQRVTLRCSPRSGDLSVYWYQQSLDQGLQFLIQYYNGEERAKGNILERFSAQQFPDLHSELNLSSLELGDSALYFCASSALAGGLDTQYFGPGTRLTVL.

This clone was detected a few times. J is TRBJ1-1 and V is TRBV18, with TRBD1 matching 8 bases. The junction had 12 bases not matched to a gene; V was cut back by 4 bases and J by 8 bases. The CDR3 is 15 residues long. The germline V gene has CDR1 KGHSH and CDR2 LQKENI. The CDR3 DNA reads TGTGCCAGCTCACAGGCCCCGGGACAGGCGACCGAAGCTTTCTTT. Translated: CASSQAPGQATEAFF.

The CDR3 here is CASSASGRGETQYF. As DNA, the CDR3 is TGTGCCAGCAGCGCTAGCGGGAGAGGTGAGACCCAGTACTTC. V is TRBV9 and J is TRBJ2-5, with 10 bases fitting TRBD2. This CDR3 has 14 residues. V gave up 3 bases and J gave up 5 bases; unmatched junction bases: 4. Germline V gene data show CDR1 as SGDLS and CDR2 as YYNGEE.

The CDR3 DNA follows: TGCGCCAGCAGCCCGGAAGGAGTGGTGGGAAACACCATATATTTT. It codes for CASSPEGVVGNTIYF. This sequence joins TRBV5-1 and TRBJ1-3; D is unclear. The CDR3 runs to 15 residues. The V gene's germline CDR1 is SGHRS and CDR2 YFSETQ. V lost 4 bases and J 4 bases, leaving 15 bases between the germline ends.